This T cell receptor beta chain was profiled in a study of PD-L1 blockade in urothelial cancer (dated by TCRdb to about 2017). In terms of the full investigation: Therapy was started in 2014 for all patients, and atezolizumab 1,200 mg was administered intravenously every 3 weeks. About nine tenths of the roughly 29 patients were males with bladder-origin urothelial cancer, and 18 of 29 reported a prior smoking history. Patients had an ECOG performance status of 0 or 1 and had received between 0 and 3 prior chemotherapy regimens. Blood samples were analyzed at two time points: 3 weeks after treatment start (second dose) and 6 weeks after treatment start. Blood samples gave median yields of approximately 130,000 T cells and 82,636 unique TCRs, along with a median clonality of around 0.075. An exploratory multi-omic analysis was conducted of the somatic, immune and clinical correlates of response to PD-L1 blockade with atezolizumab in urothelial cancer. TCR sequencing covered pretreatment tumor samples and matched, serially collected peripheral blood taken before and after atezolizumab treatment. Durable clinical benefit was defined as a progression-free survival longer than 6 months, and TCR features were additionally tested against progression-free survival and overall survival. In the same patients, whole exome sequencing and RNA sequencing of pretreatment tumors were performed in addition to TCR sequencing. Fewer than ten patients reached durable clinical benefit, while 20 patients did not. Pretreatment blood TCR-seq was available for about 30 patients, at least one posttreatment blood collection was obtained for around 25 patients, and tumor TCR-seq was available for around 25 patients. The investigation overall reported the following: A pretreatment peripheral blood TCR clonality below the median was linked to improved progression-free and overall survival. Because the sample size was small (n of about 29) and many exploratory analyses were performed, the results are intended to be hypothesis-generating. Among patients with durable benefit, tumor-associated TCR clones showed greater expansion in peripheral blood 3 weeks after treatment started (n ≈ 20, p = 0.022).

Synthetic TCR analog templates were spiked into each PCR to estimate absolute template abundance from read counts. TCRbeta CDR3 regions were amplified from genomic DNA with bias-controlled V and J gene primers using the immunoSEQ assay. Sequencing of rearranged TCRbeta segments was done at approximately 20X coverage. Per the original workflow: Sequencing errors were corrected by clustering and CDR3s were annotated against IMGT to assign V, D and J genes. Downstream analyses used only productive TCRbeta rearrangements and left out out-of-frame or stop-codon sequences. Clonality was computed as one minus Shannon entropy normalized by the log of the number of unique productive sequences. Clones differing between time points or between blood and tumor were identified by Fisher's exact test with Benjamini-Hochberg correction at adjusted p below 0.01. The table was pulled from immuneACCESS by TCRdb, which kept in-frame rearrangements only. Such tables lose some clones; where checked, under half of the loss comes from unresolved V genes, and the rest has no known cause. That table furnishes V, J and clone size, whereas the DNA furnished D and trimming. This sample lists 30,000 to 40,000 clones; around 83% were detected once. 16% of the sample is in the top ten clones.

A cohort of 25 to 30 patients with locally advanced or metastatic urothelial carcinoma, treated at Memorial Sloan Kettering on a trial protocol, was included. Peripheral blood mononuclear cells were collected pretreatment and during treatment, with between 1 and 8 total time points per patient. The Qiagen DNeasy Blood extraction kit was used to purify genomic DNA from total PBMCs and tumor samples. Collected pretreatment and during treatment, PBMCs were isolated and stored as previously described. From the cysteine up to the phenylalanine, the CDR3 has a length of 15 residues. Of the read, only the CDR3 DNA is kept; its 45 bases are in frame from base 1. Deletion took 6 bases off V and 0 bases off J, with a span of 12 bases between the germline ends. The germline V gene encodes CDR1 MDHEN and CDR2 SYDVKM. A remark on this clone: The antigen it recognizes is unknown. Per-base qualities were not stored, and no clone one base away is much larger.

The sequencing used PBMCs, collected around atezolizumab (anti-PD-L1) treatment. The chain couples TRBV28 to TRBJ2-1; the D gene cannot be resolved reliably. This receptor was identified in a man aged 55-75 years with urothelial cancer. Here is the DNA: TGTGCCAGCAGGCCTGCAGCGTTCTCCTACAATGAGCAGTTCTTC. Translated, this gives CASRPAAFSYNEQFF. Where the CDR3 stops, the reference TRBV28 and TRBJ2-1 genes take over; the full variable domain is DVKVTQSSRYLVKRTGEKVFLECVQDMDHENMFWYRQDPGLGLRLIYFSYDVKMKEKGDIPEGYSVSREKKERFSLILESASTNQTSMYLCASRPAAFSYNEQFFGPGTRLTVL.